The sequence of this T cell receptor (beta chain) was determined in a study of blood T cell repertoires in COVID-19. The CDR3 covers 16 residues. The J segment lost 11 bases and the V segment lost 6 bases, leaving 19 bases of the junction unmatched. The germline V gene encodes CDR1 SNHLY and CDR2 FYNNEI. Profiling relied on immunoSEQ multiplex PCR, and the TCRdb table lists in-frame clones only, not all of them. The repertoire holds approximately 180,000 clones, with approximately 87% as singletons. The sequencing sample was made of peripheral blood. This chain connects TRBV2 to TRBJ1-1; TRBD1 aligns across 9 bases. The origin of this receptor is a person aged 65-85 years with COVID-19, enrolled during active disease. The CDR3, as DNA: TGTGCCAGCAGAGTCGGAAGGGACAGGGTAAAAATAAGGGCTTTCTTT. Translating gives CASRVGRDRVKIRAFF.